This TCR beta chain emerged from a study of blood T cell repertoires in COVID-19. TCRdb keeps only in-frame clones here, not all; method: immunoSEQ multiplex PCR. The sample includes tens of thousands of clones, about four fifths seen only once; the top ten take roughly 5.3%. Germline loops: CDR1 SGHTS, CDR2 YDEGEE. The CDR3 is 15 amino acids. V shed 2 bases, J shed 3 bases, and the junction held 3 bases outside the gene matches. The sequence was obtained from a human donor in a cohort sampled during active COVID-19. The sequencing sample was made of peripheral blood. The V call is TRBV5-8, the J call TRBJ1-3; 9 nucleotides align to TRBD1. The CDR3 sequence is CASSLQGARGNTIYF. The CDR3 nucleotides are TGTGCCAGCAGCTTACAGGGGGCGCGTGGAAACACCATATATTTT. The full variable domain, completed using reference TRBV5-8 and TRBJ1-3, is EAGVTQSPTHLIKTRGQQATLRCSPISGHTSVYWYQQALGLGLQFLLWYDEGEERNRGNFPPRFSGRQFPNYSSELNVNALELEDSALYLCASSLQGARGNTIYFGEGSWLTVV.